This T cell receptor beta chain originates from a study of blood T cell repertoires in COVID-19. Whole-study context: Collection of acute and convalescent COVID-19 samples took place in the United States, Italy and Spain. From T cells, B-cell-depleted T cells, or PBMCs came the material, which was cDNA or gDNA.

Study processing details: Quantification of nucleated cells was approximated via reference gene primer amplification. Repertoires were generated with immunoSEQ multiplex PCR, while TCRdb's copy carries only in-frame clones and drops some. For V, J and clone size, that table is used; D and trimming come from the DNA. The data hold 400,000 to 450,000 clones, with about 90% observed a single time. Clinical history as reported by participants underpinned cohort assignment. Germline assignment: CDR1 SGHNT and CDR2 YENEEA. This CDR3 has 15 amino acids. V was shortened by 0 bases and J by 0 bases, with 8 bases between the two germline ends.

The V gene is TRBV11-3, the J gene TRBJ1-1, with unresolved D. The sequence derives from a man younger than 30 who had recovered from COVID-19. Sequencing used PBMCs or T cells enriched from blood (not recorded which). The CDR3 DNA reads as TGTGCCAGCAGCTTAGAGCCGCGGGTGAACACTGAAGCTTTCTTT. As protein: CASSLEPRVNTEAFF.